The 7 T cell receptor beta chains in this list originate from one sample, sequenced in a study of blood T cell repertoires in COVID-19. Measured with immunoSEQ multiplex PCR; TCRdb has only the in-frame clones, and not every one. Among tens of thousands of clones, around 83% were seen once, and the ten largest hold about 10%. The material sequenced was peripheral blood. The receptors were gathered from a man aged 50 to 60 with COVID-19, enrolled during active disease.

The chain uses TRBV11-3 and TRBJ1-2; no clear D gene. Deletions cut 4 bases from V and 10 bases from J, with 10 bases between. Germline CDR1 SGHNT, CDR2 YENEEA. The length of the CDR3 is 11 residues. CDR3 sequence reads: CASSSRRIYTF. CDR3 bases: TGTGCCAGCAGCTCAAGGAGGATCTACACCTTC.

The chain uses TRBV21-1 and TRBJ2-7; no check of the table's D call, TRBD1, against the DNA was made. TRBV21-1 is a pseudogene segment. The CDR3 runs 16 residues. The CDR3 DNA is TGTGCCAGCAGCAAAGAGAGGGGGATTATGACCTACGAGCAGTACTTC. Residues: CASSKERGIMTYEQYF.

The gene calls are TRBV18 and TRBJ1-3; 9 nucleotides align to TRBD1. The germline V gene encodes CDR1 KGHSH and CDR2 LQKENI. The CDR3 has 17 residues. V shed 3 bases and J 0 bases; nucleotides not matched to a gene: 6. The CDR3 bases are TGTGCCAGCTCACCTCTCGGACAGGGGACCTCTGGAAACACCATATATTTT. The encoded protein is CASSPLGQGTSGNTIYF. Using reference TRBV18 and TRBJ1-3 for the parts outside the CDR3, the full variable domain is NAGVMQNPRHLVRRRGQEARLRCSPMKGHSHVYWYRQLPEEGLKFMVYLQKENIIDESGMPKERFSAEFPKEGPSILRIQQVVRGDSAAYFCASSPLGQGTSGNTIYFGEGSWLTVV.

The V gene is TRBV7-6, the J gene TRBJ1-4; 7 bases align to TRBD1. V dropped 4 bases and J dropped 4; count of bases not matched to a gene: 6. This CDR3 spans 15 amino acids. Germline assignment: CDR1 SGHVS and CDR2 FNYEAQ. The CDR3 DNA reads TGTGCCAGCAGCTCAACAGGGGCCCTTAATGAAAAACTGTTTTTT. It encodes CASSSTGALNEKLFF.

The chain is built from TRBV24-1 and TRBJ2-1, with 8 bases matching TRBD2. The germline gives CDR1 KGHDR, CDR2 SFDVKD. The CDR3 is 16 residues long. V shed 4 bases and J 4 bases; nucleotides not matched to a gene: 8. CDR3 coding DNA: TGTGCCACCAGTGACCCAGGACTAGCCGTATACAATGAGCAGTTCTTC. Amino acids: CATSDPGLAVYNEQFF.

CDR3 sequence: CASSSLPGHNNEQFF. In DNA form, the CDR3 reads TGTGCCAGTAGTAGCCTCCCGGGACACAACAATGAGCAGTTCTTC. V usage is TRBV19 and J usage is TRBJ2-1; the D gene is possibly TRBD1 (6 bases). The CDR3 loop spans 15 amino acids. Germline values: CDR1 LNHDA, CDR2 SQIVND (reference sequence). V lost 4 bases, J lost 5 bases, and 15 bases lay in between.

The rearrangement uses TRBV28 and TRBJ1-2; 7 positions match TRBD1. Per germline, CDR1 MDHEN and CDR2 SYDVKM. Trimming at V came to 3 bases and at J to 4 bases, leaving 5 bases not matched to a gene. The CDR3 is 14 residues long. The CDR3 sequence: CASSFNGQVYGYTF. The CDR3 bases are TGTGCCAGCAGTTTCAACGGACAGGTCTATGGCTACACCTTC.